This T cell receptor beta chain was recovered during a study of blood T cell repertoires in COVID-19. Study details: Samples representing acute and convalescent COVID-19 were sourced from the United States, Italy and Spain.

Germline lookup yields CDR1 SGDLS and CDR2 YYNGEE. The CDR3 is 15 residues long. The V end was cut by 0 bases, the J end by 6 bases, with 13 bases between. Methods used by the authors: By means of reference gene primer amplification, nucleated cell counts were estimated. The protocol was immunoSEQ multiplex PCR, while the TCRdb copy is restricted to in-frame clones and leaves out a portion. Clone size and V and J calls were adopted from that table, with D and trimming inferred from the DNA. Of tens of thousands of clones listed, around 87% are singletons. This sequence was found in a woman between 55 and 75 years old with acute or convalescent COVID-19. The chain carries TRBV9 and TRBJ2-1; D is ambiguous. The sequenced sample was peripheral blood. The CDR3 region is CASSVGSQVVNEQFF. In DNA, the CDR3 is TGTGCCAGCAGCGTAGGGTCCCAGGTAGTCAATGAGCAGTTCTTC.